This T cell receptor beta chain was captured in a study of post-analysis software for immune sequencing data. Prepared TCR beta cDNA libraries contained unique molecular identifiers. Researchers reported roughly 0.5 million cDNA molecules coming from roughly 1 to 10 million T cells. MiXCR was run by TCRdb on the PCR reads, yielding one entry per CDR3 protein. The sample includes roughly 540,000 distinct CDR3 sequences, around a third of them seen just once. In regard to this clonotype: Its target is unknown.

Whole-study findings and limits: Normalized Chao1 diversity in multiple sclerosis patients fell significantly below that of controls. Samples prepared in the same batch strongly co-clustered by F measure.

The sample consisted of blood. The receptor comes from a girl aged 2 to 17 with multiple sclerosis.

The CDR3 here is CASSHTRGKNQPQHF. CDR3 nucleotides: TGCGCCAGCAGCCACACACGGGGCAAAAATCAGCCCCAGCATTTT. The chain uses TRBV4-1 and TRBJ1-5; a weak D match, TRBD1 (5 bases). CDR3 length: 15 residues. Per germline, CDR1 MGHRA and CDR2 YSYEKL. Trimming removed 3 bases from V and 4 bases from J, with 13 bases in between.